The 29 T cell receptor beta chains listed next were all sequenced from one sample in a study of blood T cell repertoires in COVID-19. Assay: immunoSEQ multiplex PCR; the TCRdb copy retains only in-frame clones and omits some. Here the sample spans about 210,000 clones, more than 75% being singletons. The sample was peripheral blood. The receptors were gathered from a woman between 40 and 50 years old with acute or convalescent COVID-19.

This clone showed up just a few times. The gene calls are TRBV24-1 and TRBJ1-2; perhaps TRBD1 as D (6 bases). This CDR3 is built from 14 residues. V lost 5 bases to trimming and J lost 2 bases, with 11 bases between them. Looked up from germline, CDR1 is KGHDR and CDR2 is SFDVKD. As DNA, the CDR3 is TGTGCCACCAGTGGGAGGACAGCAAACTATGGCTACACCTTC. It is translated as CATSGRTANYGYTF.

This chain connects TRBV3-1 (or the pseudogene TRBV3-2) to TRBJ2-7; 9 bases are shared with TRBD2. Per the germline V gene, CDR1 is LGHDT and CDR2 is YNNKEL (reference sequence). Germline trimming cut 5 bases from V and 2 bases from J; bases unmatched to any gene: 10. This CDR3 is 16 amino acids long. The CDR3 is CASSSFSGRPPYEQYF. CDR3 DNA sequence: TGTGCCAGCAGCTCATTTAGCGGGAGACCTCCCTACGAGCAGTACTTC.

CDR3 DNA: TGTGCCAGCAGCTTAGAAGCCCTTTTGGCGGGGGCCGGGGGTGAGCAGTTCTTC. The encoded protein is CASSLEALLAGAGGEQFF. The V gene is TRBV11-2, the J gene TRBJ2-1, with a tentative D call TRBD2 (7 bases). CDR3 size: 18 residues. Germline CDR1 and CDR2: SGHAT and FQNNGV. V was pared by 0 bases and J by 9 bases, with 24 bases between.

The chain couples TRBV12-3 or TRBV12-4 to TRBJ1-3; D unclear. With 5 bases removed from V and 5 bases from J, the gap between germline ends came to 4 bases. This CDR3 has 11 amino acids. The CDR3 spells CASSPRNTIYF. CDR3 nucleotides: TGTGCCAGCAGTCCCAGAAACACCATATATTTT.

The V call is TRBV10-3, the J call TRBJ1-2; D unresolved. The germline gives CDR1 ENHRY, CDR2 SYGVKD. V shed 6 bases and J shed 5 bases, with 13 bases lying between them. CDR3 length: 13 amino acids. Written as DNA, the CDR3 is TGTGCCATCAGGACTCCTGAGGAATATGGCTACACCTTC. This encodes CAIRTPEEYGYTF.

The V and J genes are TRBV18 and TRBJ1-1; D perhaps matches TRBD1 (6 bases). CDR3 length: 16 amino acids. Trimming pared 1 base from V and 3 bases from J, leaving 15 bases between. The germline V gene encodes CDR1 KGHSH and CDR2 LQKENI. In DNA form, the CDR3 reads TGTGCCAGCTCACCACAGGGGGGGGGTGGCGACACTGAAGCTTTCTTT. It codes for CASSPQGGGGDTEAFF.

This sequence joins TRBV6-5 and TRBJ2-3; TRBD2 agrees at 9 bases. Germline lookup yields CDR1 MNHEY and CDR2 SVGAGI. V lost 2 bases, J lost 6 bases, and 9 bases stayed unmatched. There are 16 residues in the CDR3. The CDR3 region has the DNA TGTGCCAGCAGTTACGTATCCGCGGGAGGGCGGGATACGCAGTATTTT. Translated: CASSYVSAGGRDTQYF.

This chain joins TRBV6-2 or TRBV6-3 and TRBJ2-2; D might be TRBD2 (6 bases). Between the trimmed V and J ends, which lost 1 base and 4 bases, there was a span of 7 bases. CDR1 and CDR2 from the germline V gene are MNHEY and SVGEGT. There are 14 residues in the CDR3. CDR3 in amino acids: CASSYLEGTGELFF. The CDR3 DNA reads as TGTGCCAGCAGTTACTTGGAGGGCACCGGGGAGCTGTTTTTT.

This chain joins TRBV7-8 and TRBJ2-2; 11 positions match TRBD2. The trim removed 3 bases at V and 7 bases at J, leaving 10 bases unmatched. The CDR3 is 17 amino acids. Germline values: CDR1 SGHVS, CDR2 FQNEAQ. CDR3 amino acids: CASSFASGRPGGGELFF. As DNA, the CDR3 is TGTGCCAGCAGCTTTGCTAGCGGGAGGCCGGGGGGCGGGGAGCTGTTTTTT.

The gene calls are TRBV5-1 and TRBJ1-1; D is possibly TRBD1 (5 bases). Between the trimmed V and J ends, which lost 2 bases and 3 bases, there was a span of 5 bases. The V gene's germline CDR1 is SGHRS and CDR2 YFSETQ. The CDR3 sequence is 12 residues long. This CDR3 reads CASSLGDTEAFF. CDR3 nucleotide sequence: TGCGCCAGCAGCTTAGGGGACACTGAAGCTTTCTTT.

V is TRBV9 and J is TRBJ2-3; the match to TRBD2 covers 7 bases. The J segment lost 1 base and the V segment lost 4 bases, leaving 18 bases of the junction unmatched. Germline values: CDR1 SGDLS, CDR2 YYNGEE. The CDR3 extends over 19 amino acids. The CDR3 region has the DNA TGTGCCAGCAGCCCCCACTCTAGCGGCTTTGCCCCCGGCACAGATACGCAGTATTTT. Translating it yields CASSPHSSGFAPGTDTQYF.

The chain joins TRBV10-3 to TRBJ1-6; no firm D call. Germline V CDR1 and CDR2: ENHRY, SYGVKD. There are 13 residues in the CDR3. The V and J ends lost 10 bases and 7 bases respectively, with 14 bases between them. This chain's CDR3 is CATALEENSPLHF. The CDR3 DNA reads TGTGCCACCGCCCTAGAAGAGAATTCACCCCTCCACTTT.

This sequence joins TRBV9 and TRBJ1-2; D not certain. CDR1 and CDR2 (germline): SGDLS, YYNGEE. Trimming stripped 0 bases from V and 5 bases from J, with 5 bases between. The length of the CDR3 is 12 residues. CDR3 residues: CASSVAYYGYTF. The CDR3 DNA reads TGTGCCAGCAGCGTAGCCTATTATGGCTACACCTTC.

The chain employs TRBV18 and TRBJ1-2, with TRBD1 identical over 11 bases. The J segment lost 3 bases and the V segment lost 3 bases, leaving 3 bases of the junction unmatched. This CDR3 spans 15 amino acids. CDR1 and CDR2 from the germline V gene are KGHSH and LQKENI. The CDR3 bases are TGTGCCAGCTCACCCGGACAGGGGGCGGACTATGGCTACACCTTC. Translated: CASSPGQGADYGYTF. Full variable domain (outside the CDR3, taken from reference TRBV18 and TRBJ1-2): NAGVMQNPRHLVRRRGQEARLRCSPMKGHSHVYWYRQLPEEGLKFMVYLQKENIIDESGMPKERFSAEFPKEGPSILRIQQVVRGDSAAYFCASSPGQGADYGYTFGSGTRLTVV.

The chain carries TRBV6-6 and TRBJ2-1; TRBD2 matches 11 bases. The V gene's germline CDR1 is MNHNY and CDR2 SVGAGI (reference sequence). The ends lost 6 bases at V and 4 bases at J; junction bases unmatched: 5. There are 15 residues in the CDR3. The CDR3 region has the DNA TGTGCCAGCAGCCCACTAGCGGGAGCTTACAATGAGCAGTTCTTC. Residues: CASSPLAGAYNEQFF.

The V call is TRBV4-2, the J call TRBJ1-2; no firm D call. CDR1 LGHNA and CDR2 YNFKEQ come from the germline V gene. V lost 0 bases and J lost 9, with 14 bases in between. This CDR3 spans 14 amino acids. The CDR3 DNA sequence: TGTGCCAGCAGCCAAGAAACCGGCCGAGACAGCTACACCTTC. This translates into CASSQETGRDSYTF.

The chain uses TRBV5-1 and TRBJ2-7, with a possible D match to TRBD2 (7 bases). Trimming pared 3 bases from V and 4 bases from J, leaving 17 bases between. This CDR3 spans 15 amino acids. Germline V gene data show CDR1 as SGHRS and CDR2 as YFSETQ. The CDR3 protein is CASSSYGGAGYEQYF. CDR3 DNA: TGCGCCAGCAGCTCTTATGGGGGGGCAGGATACGAGCAGTACTTC.

V and J are TRBV10-2 and TRBJ1-5; TRBD1 aligns across 7 bases. The germline gives CDR1 WSHSY, CDR2 SAAADI. CDR3 length equals 15 residues. V shed 4 bases and J 4 bases; nucleotides not matched to a gene: 7. This CDR3 is CASSVTGAPNQPQHF. DNA for the CDR3: TGCGCCAGCAGTGTTACAGGGGCTCCAAATCAGCCCCAGCATTTT.

V and J are TRBV18 and TRBJ1-3; TRBD1 matches 9 bases. The V gene's germline CDR1 is KGHSH and CDR2 LQKENI. The CDR3 is made up of 15 amino acids. J was trimmed by 6 bases and V by 5 bases; bases with no gene match: 8. As DNA, the CDR3 is TGTGCCAGCTCAGCAACAGGGGGCTATCCAAACACCATATATTTT. This translates into CASSATGGYPNTIYF.

The rearrangement links TRBV11-3 to TRBJ2-5; TRBD2 matches 8 bases. Germline values: CDR1 SGHNT, CDR2 YENEEA. The J segment lost 5 bases and the V segment lost 5 bases, leaving 10 bases of the junction unmatched. The CDR3 has 15 amino acids. The DNA of the CDR3 is TGTGCCAGCAGCCGCTTATCGGGAGGGGGGGAGACCCAGTACTTC. Translation: CASSRLSGGGETQYF.

V and J are TRBV7-5 and TRBJ2-4; the D segment call TRBD2 is taken from the table without a DNA check. TRBV7-5 corresponds to a pseudogene. This CDR3 contains 18 residues. CDR3 nucleotides: TGTGCCAGAAGCTTAGCCGGGGGGGGACGACTAGCCAAAAACATTCAGTACTTC. Amino acid sequence: CARSLAGGGRLAKNIQYF.

This clone has more than one count but fewer than ten. The chain recombines TRBV2 with TRBJ1-4, with TRBD1 as a possible D gene (6 bases). From germline, CDR1 is SNHLY and CDR2 FYNNEI. This CDR3 comprises 14 residues. V lost 5 bases to trimming and J lost 4 bases, with 11 bases between them. The CDR3 sequence: CASSSGQFNEKLFF. CDR3 coding DNA: TGTGCCAGCAGTTCCGGACAGTTTAATGAAAAACTGTTTTTT.

This sequence joins TRBV29-1 and TRBJ1-1, with a weak D call TRBD1 (5 bases). V lost 5 bases and J lost 1, with 8 bases in between. Germline V gives CDR1 SQVTM, CDR2 ANQGSEA. This CDR3 region has 12 residues. The CDR3 reads CSVYTGNTEAFF. Written as DNA, the CDR3 is TGCAGCGTTTACACAGGGAACACTGAAGCTTTCTTT.

The V call is TRBV6-2 or TRBV6-3, the J call TRBJ2-1; 11 positions match TRBD2. There are 19 residues in the CDR3. Trimming removed 6 bases from V and 3 bases from J; junction bases left unmatched: 16. Germline lookup yields CDR1 MNHEY and CDR2 SVGEGT. The CDR3 DNA sequence: TGTGCCAGCAGCCAAAGGACTAGCGGGCGGAAATCAATCTACAATGAGCAGTTCTTC. Its protein is CASSQRTSGRKSIYNEQFF.

The V call is TRBV11-2, the J call TRBJ2-2; D call uncertain. The V gene's germline CDR1 is SGHAT and CDR2 FQNNGV. Trimming shortened V by 5 bases and J by 6 bases, and 7 bases separated the two germline ends. This CDR3 contains 12 residues. DNA for the CDR3: TGTGCCAGCAGCCCCAGCGCCGGGGAGCTGTTTTTT. This encodes CASSPSAGELFF.

This clone was seen just once. The chain employs TRBV19 and TRBJ2-1, with D perhaps matching TRBD2 (6 bases). Trimming removed 6 bases at V and 7 bases at J, with 10 bases between. The CDR3 sequence is 12 residues long. Per the germline V gene, CDR1 is LNHDA and CDR2 is SQIVND (reference sequence). CDR3 loop: CASSPGDNEQFF. In DNA, the CDR3 is TGTGCCAGTAGCCCGGGGGATAATGAGCAGTTCTTC.

The chain is built from TRBV6-5 and TRBJ2-7, with 9 bases that match TRBD1. Per germline, CDR1 MNHEY and CDR2 SVGAGI. With 5 bases clipped from V and 5 bases from J, the junction kept 10 bases outside the gene matches. This CDR3 is 15 amino acids long. The CDR3 region is CASSPIGTGINEQYF. In DNA, the CDR3 is TGTGCCAGCAGTCCAATAGGGACAGGGATCAACGAGCAGTACTTC.

The chain carries TRBV5-8 and TRBJ2-5, with 16 positions matching TRBD2. The J segment lost 5 bases and the V segment lost 6 bases, leaving 10 bases of the junction unmatched. The CDR3 runs to 17 residues. CDR1 is SGHTS and CDR2 is YDEGEE in the germline V gene. CDR3 amino acids: CASKPGLAGGPWETQYF. In nucleotides, the CDR3 is TGTGCCAGCAAACCGGGACTAGCGGGAGGGCCGTGGGAGACCCAGTACTTC.

The chain employs TRBV12-3 or TRBV12-4 and TRBJ2-7; 13 bases map to TRBD2. V trimming: 5 bases; J trimming: 12 bases; junction bases outside the gene matches: 4. The length of the CDR3 is 12 residues. Here the CDR3 reads CASSPGLAGPYF. DNA for the CDR3: TGTGCCAGCAGTCCGGGACTAGCGGGGCCGTACTTC.